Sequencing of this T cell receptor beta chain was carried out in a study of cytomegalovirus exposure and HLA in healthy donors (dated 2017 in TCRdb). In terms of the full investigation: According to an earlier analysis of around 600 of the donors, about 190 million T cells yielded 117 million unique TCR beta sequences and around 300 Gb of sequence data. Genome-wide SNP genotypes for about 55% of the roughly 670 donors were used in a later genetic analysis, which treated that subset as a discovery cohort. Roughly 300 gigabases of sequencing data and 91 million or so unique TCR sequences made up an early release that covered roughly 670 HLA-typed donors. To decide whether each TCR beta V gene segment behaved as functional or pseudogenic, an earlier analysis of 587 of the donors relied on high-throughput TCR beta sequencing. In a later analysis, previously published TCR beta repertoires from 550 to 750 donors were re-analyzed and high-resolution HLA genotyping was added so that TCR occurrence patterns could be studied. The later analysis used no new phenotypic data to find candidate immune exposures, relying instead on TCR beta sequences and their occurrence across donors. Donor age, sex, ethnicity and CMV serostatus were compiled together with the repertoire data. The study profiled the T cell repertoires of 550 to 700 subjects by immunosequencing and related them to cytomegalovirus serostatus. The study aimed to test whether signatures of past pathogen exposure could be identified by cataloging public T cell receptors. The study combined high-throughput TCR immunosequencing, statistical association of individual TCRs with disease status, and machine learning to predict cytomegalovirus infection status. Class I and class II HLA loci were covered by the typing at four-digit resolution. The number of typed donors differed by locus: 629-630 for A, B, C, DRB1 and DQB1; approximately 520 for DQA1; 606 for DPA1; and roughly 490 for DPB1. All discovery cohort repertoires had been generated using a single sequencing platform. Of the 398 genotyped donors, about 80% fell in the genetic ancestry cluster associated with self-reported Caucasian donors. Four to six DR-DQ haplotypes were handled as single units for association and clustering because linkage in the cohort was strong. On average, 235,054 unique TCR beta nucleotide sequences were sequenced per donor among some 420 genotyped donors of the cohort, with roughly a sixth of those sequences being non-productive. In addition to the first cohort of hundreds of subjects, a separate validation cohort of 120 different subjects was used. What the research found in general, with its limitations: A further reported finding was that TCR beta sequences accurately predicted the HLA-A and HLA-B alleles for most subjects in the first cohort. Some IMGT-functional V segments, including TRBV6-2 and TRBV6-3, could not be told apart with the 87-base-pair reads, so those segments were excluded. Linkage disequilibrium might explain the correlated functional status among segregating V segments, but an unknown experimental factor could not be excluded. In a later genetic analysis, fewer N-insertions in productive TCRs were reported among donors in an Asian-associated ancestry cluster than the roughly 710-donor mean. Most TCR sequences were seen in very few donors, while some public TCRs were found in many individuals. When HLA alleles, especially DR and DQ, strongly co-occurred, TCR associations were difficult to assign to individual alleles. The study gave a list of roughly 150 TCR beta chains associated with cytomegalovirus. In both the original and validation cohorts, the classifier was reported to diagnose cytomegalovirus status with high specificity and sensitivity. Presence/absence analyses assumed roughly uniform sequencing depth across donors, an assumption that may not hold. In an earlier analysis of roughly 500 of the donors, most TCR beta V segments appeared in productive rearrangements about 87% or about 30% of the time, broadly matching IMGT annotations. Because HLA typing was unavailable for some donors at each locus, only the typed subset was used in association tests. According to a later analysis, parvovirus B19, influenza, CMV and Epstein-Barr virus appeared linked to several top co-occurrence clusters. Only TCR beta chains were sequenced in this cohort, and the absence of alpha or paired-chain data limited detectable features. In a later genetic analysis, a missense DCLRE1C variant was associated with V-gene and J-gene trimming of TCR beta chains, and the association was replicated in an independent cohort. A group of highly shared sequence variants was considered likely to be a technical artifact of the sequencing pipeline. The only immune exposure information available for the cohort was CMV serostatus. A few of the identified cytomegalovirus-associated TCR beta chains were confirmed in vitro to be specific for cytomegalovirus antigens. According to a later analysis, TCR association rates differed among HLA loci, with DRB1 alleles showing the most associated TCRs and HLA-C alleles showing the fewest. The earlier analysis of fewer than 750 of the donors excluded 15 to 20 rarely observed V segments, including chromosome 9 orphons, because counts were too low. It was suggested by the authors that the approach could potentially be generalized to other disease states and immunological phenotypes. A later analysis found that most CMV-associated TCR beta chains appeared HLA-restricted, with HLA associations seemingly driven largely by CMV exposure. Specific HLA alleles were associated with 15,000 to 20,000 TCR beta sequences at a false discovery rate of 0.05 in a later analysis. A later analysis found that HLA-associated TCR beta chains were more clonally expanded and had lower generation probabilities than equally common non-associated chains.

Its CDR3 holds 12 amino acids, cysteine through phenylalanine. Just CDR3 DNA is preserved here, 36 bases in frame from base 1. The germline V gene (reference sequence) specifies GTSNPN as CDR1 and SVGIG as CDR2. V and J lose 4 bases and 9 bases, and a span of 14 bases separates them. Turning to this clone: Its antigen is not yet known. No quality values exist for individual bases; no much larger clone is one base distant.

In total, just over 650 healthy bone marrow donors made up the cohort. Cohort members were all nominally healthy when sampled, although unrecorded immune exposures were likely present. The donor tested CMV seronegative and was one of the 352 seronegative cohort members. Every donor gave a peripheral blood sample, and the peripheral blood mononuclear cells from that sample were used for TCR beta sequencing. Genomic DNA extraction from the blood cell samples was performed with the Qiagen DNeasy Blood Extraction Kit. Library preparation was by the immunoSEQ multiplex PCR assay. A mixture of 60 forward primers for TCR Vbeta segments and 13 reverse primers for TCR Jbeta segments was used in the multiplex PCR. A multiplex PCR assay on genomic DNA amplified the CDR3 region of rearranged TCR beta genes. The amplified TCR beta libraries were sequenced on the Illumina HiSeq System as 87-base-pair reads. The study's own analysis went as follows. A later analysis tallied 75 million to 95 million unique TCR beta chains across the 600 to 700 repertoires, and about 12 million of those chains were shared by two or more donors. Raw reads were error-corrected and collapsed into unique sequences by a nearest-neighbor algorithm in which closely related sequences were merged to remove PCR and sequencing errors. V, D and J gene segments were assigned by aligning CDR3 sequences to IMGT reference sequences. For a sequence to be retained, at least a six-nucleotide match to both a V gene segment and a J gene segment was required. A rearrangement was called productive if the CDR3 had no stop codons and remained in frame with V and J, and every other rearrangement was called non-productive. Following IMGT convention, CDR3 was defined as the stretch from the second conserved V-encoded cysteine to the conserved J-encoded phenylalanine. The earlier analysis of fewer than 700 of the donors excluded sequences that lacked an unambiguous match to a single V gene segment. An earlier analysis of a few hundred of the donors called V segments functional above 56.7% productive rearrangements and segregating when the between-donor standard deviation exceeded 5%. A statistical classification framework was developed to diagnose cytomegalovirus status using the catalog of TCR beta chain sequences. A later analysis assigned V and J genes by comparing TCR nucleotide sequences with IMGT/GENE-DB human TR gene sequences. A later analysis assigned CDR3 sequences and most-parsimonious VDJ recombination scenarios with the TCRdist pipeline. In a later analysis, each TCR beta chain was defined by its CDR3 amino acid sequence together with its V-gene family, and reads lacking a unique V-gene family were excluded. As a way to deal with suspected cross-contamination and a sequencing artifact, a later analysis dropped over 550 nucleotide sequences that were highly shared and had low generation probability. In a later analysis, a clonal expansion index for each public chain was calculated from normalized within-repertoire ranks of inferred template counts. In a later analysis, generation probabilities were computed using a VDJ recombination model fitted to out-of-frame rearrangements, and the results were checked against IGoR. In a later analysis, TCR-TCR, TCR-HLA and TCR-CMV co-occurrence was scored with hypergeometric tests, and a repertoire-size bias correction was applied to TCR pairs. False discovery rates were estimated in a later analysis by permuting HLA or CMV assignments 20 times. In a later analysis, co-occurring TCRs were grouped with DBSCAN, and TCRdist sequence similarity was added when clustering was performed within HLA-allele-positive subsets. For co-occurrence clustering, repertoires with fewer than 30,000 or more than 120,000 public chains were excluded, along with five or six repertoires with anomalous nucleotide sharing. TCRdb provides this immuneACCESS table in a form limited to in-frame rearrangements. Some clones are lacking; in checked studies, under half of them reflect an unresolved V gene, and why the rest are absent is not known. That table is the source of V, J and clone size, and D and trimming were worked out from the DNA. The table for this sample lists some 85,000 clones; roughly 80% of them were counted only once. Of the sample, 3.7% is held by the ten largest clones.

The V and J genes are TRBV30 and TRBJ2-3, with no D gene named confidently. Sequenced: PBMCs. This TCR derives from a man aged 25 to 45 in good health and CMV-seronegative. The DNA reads TGTGCCTGGAACAGTGAGCCCCCAACGCAGTATTTT. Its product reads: CAWNSEPPTQYF.